One and the same sample provided the 18 T cell receptor beta chains below, sequenced in a study of PD-L1 blockade in urothelial cancer. Some clones are missing from TCRdb's copy, which holds only in-frame ones; the method was immunoSEQ multiplex PCR. Of about 29,000 clones in the sample, more than 85% are singletons; the top ten hold over 1.5%. Material: PBMCs, obtained around atezolizumab (anti-PD-L1) treatment. These receptors were taken from a man between 45 and 60 years old with urothelial cancer.

The V gene is TRBV4-2, the J gene TRBJ2-2; D remains ambiguous. There are 16 residues in the CDR3. Per germline, CDR1 LGHNA and CDR2 YNFKEQ. V lost 0 bases and J 4 bases, leaving 12 bases between the germline ends. In nucleotides, the CDR3 is TGTGCCAGCAGCCAAGATTTGCGACTCCCCACCGGGGAGCTGTTTTTT. Translation gives CASSQDLRLPTGELFF.

Only one count was recorded for this clone. The CDR3 DNA follows: TGTGCCAGCAGTTACGTAGCGGGAGTGAGAACCACAGATACGCAGTATTTT. Translation gives CASSYVAGVRTTDTQYF. This sequence joins TRBV6-7 and TRBJ2-3; 9 nucleotides agree with TRBD2. TRBV6-7 is an open reading frame whose function is uncertain. The CDR3 covers 17 residues. With 2 bases clipped from V and 2 bases from J, the junction kept 8 bases outside the gene matches.

This clone showed up just once. The gene calls are TRBV6-1 and TRBJ2-1; 10 bases line up with TRBD1. This CDR3 comprises 14 residues. Germline V gives CDR1 MNHNS, CDR2 SASEGT. Trimming removed 7 bases from V and 9 bases from J; junction bases left unmatched: 9. The CDR3 loop reads CASTRDRGGTEQFF. The CDR3, as DNA: TGTGCCAGCACCCGGGACAGGGGAGGTACTGAGCAGTTCTTC.

The rearrangement joins TRBV2 to TRBJ2-3; unclear D gene. V lost 8 bases to trimming and J lost 7 bases, with 16 bases between them. CDR1 is SNHLY, CDR2 FYNNEI, per germline. The CDR3 extends over 13 amino acids. The DNA for the CDR3 is TGTGCCAGCCATTCTAGGTACCCAAATACGCAGTATTTT. The encoded protein is CASHSRYPNTQYF.

The chain couples TRBV11-2 to TRBJ1-2, with a possible D match to TRBD1 (5 bases). Per germline, CDR1 SGHAT and CDR2 FQNNGV. The V and J ends lost 4 bases and 2 bases respectively, with 23 bases between them. This CDR3 contains 18 residues. This CDR3 is CASSSFRGLSVENYGYTF. In DNA, the CDR3 is TGTGCCAGCAGCTCCTTTAGGGGTTTAAGTGTAGAGAACTATGGCTACACCTTC.

The V gene is TRBV2, the J gene TRBJ2-2; D not resolved. V lost 7 bases to trimming and J lost 1 base, with 13 bases between them. Germline CDR1 is SNHLY and CDR2 is FYNNEI. CDR3 length: 15 residues. Here the CDR3 reads CASTEQALNTGELFF. The CDR3 region has the DNA TGTGCCAGCACTGAGCAAGCCCTGAACACCGGGGAGCTGTTTTTT.

The chain joins TRBV28 to TRBJ1-5; 7 nucleotides align to TRBD1. Per the germline V gene, CDR1 is MDHEN and CDR2 is SYDVKM. The CDR3 is 17 residues long. V shed 5 bases, J shed 7 bases, and the junction held 17 bases outside the gene matches. CDR3 nucleotide sequence: TGTGCCAGCAGTCGCTACAGGGGCGCCGATTTTTGGCAGCCCCAGCATTTT. Protein: CASSRYRGADFWQPQHF.

The rearrangement uses TRBV7-3 and TRBJ2-5, with a tentative D call TRBD2 (5 bases). Germline assignment: CDR1 SGHTA and CDR2 FQGTGA. The CDR3 is 15 amino acids. V lost 0 bases to trimming and J lost 5 bases, with 13 bases between them. The CDR3 sequence is CASSLTKSPGETQYF. CDR3 nucleotides: TGTGCCAGCAGCTTAACAAAGTCACCGGGGGAGACCCAGTACTTC.

The chain links TRBV2 to TRBJ2-2; TRBD2 aligns across 14 bases. In germline, CDR1 is SNHLY, CDR2 FYNNEI. CDR3 length: 17 amino acids. V was pared by 6 bases and J by 4 bases, with 7 bases of the junction left unmatched. The CDR3 DNA reads as TGTGCCAGCAGGGAGACTAGCGGGGGGGCCGGCACCGGGGAGCTGTTTTTT. Its protein product is CASRETSGGAGTGELFF. Based on the CDR3 plus reference TRBV2 and TRBJ2-2, the full variable domain is EPEVTQTPSHQVTQMGQEVILRCVPISNHLYFYWYRQILGQKVEFLVSFYNNEISEKSEIFDDQFSVERPDGSNFTLKIRSTKLEDSAMYFCASRETSGGAGTGELFFGEGSRLTVL.

V gene TRBV7-9 combines with J gene TRBJ1-5; 9 bases match TRBD1. The CDR3 is made up of 14 amino acids. Germline V gene data show CDR1 as SEHNR and CDR2 as FQNEAQ (reference sequence). The junction had 6 bases not matched to a gene; V was cut back by 5 bases and J by 7 bases. The CDR3 coding sequence is TGTGCCAGCAGCGAACAGGGGGCAGGACAGCCCCAGCATTTT. Protein: CASSEQGAGQPQHF.

A remark on this clone: This sample includes further DNA sequences coding for the same CDR3. This chain uses TRBV5-1 with TRBJ2-7; TRBD2 matches at 10 bases. Germline V CDR1 and CDR2: SGHRS, YFSETQ. This CDR3 spans 14 amino acids. Trimming removed 0 bases from V and 6 bases from J; junction bases left unmatched: 3. This CDR3 is CASSLALAGPEQYF. In DNA, the CDR3 is TGCGCCAGCAGCTTGGCACTAGCGGGACCCGAGCAGTACTTC.

This clone was seen only once. V gene TRBV6-4 combines with J gene TRBJ2-3, with 12 positions matching TRBD2. This CDR3 spans 17 amino acids. Germline V lookup: CDR1 MRHNA, CDR2 SNTAGT. V dropped 2 bases and J dropped 1; count of bases not matched to a gene: 4. The CDR3 DNA sequence: TGTGCCAGCAGTGACACCTCTAGCGGGGGGGGCACAGATACGCAGTATTTT. Translated, it gives CASSDTSSGGGTDTQYF.

The CDR3 is CASSSEYGNTEAFF. The DNA of the CDR3 is TGTGCCAGCAGTTCTGAATACGGGAACACTGAAGCTTTCTTT. The chain joins TRBV5-4 to TRBJ1-1; D gene ambiguous. V was pared by 5 bases and J by 1 base, with 12 bases between. Germline values: CDR1 SGHNT, CDR2 YYREEE (reference sequence). The CDR3 has 14 amino acids.

This clone was seen just once. The chain combines TRBV15 with TRBJ2-4; the D gene is possibly TRBD2 (6 bases). Trimming shortened V by 0 bases and J by 5 bases, and 11 bases separated the two germline ends. The CDR3 totals 15 residues. In germline, CDR1 is LNHNV, CDR2 YYDKDF (reference sequence). Here the CDR3 DNA reads TGTGCCACCAGCAGAGATGGGGGACTGGAAAACATTCAGTACTTC. Its translation: CATSRDGGLENIQYF.

This chain joins TRBV5-5 and TRBJ2-7, with 7 positions matching TRBD1. CDR1 and CDR2 from the germline V gene are SGHKS and YYEKEE (reference sequence). The CDR3 contains 14 residues. Germline trimming cut 4 bases from V and 3 bases from J; bases unmatched to any gene: 7. CDR3 sequence: CASSPRDSYYEQYF. CDR3 sequence (DNA): TGTGCCAGCAGCCCTCGGGACAGCTACTACGAGCAGTACTTC.

The rearrangement links TRBV9 to TRBJ2-5, with 7 bases lining up with TRBD2. Germline trimming cut 0 bases from V and 5 bases from J; bases unmatched to any gene: 7. This CDR3 comprises 15 residues. CDR1 is SGDLS, CDR2 YYNGEE, per germline. CDR3 sequence reads: CASSVDPGGRETQYF. The CDR3 nucleotides are TGTGCCAGCAGCGTAGATCCGGGAGGCCGGGAGACCCAGTACTTC.

V is TRBV7-2 and J is TRBJ1-2; the match to TRBD1 covers 7 bases. Germline V lookup: CDR1 SGHTA, CDR2 FQGNSA. V shed 4 bases and J 5 bases; nucleotides not matched to a gene: 10. The CDR3 extends over 15 amino acids. The CDR3 spells CASSSGQSGVYGYTF. The DNA for the CDR3 is TGTGCCAGCAGCTCGGGACAGTCGGGAGTTTATGGCTACACCTTC.

The chain joins TRBV25-1 to TRBJ1-1; 8 nucleotides match TRBD1. V lost 3 bases to trimming and J lost 4 bases; unmatched junction nucleotides: 7. The CDR3 sequence is 15 residues long. Germline CDR1 and CDR2: MGHDK and SYGVNS. The CDR3 is CASSEAGGRFTEAFF. CDR3 sequence (DNA): TGTGCCAGCAGTGAGGCAGGGGGCCGGTTCACTGAAGCTTTCTTT.